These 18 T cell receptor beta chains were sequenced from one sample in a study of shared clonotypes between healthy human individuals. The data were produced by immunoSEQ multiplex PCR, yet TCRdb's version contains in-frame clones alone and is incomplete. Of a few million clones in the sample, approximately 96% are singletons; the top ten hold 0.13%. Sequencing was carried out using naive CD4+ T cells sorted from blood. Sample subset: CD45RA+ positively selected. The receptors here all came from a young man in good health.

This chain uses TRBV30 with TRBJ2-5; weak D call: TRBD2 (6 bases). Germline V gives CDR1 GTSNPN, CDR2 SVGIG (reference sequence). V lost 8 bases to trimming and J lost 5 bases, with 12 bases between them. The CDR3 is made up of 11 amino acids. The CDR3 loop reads CAGGGMETQYF. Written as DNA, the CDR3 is TGTGCCGGTGGGGGGATGGAGACCCAGTACTTC.

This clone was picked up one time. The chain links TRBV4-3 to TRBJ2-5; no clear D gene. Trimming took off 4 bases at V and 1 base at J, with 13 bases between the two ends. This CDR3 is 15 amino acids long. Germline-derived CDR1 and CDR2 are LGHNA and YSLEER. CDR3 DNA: TGCGCCAGCAGCCTCCTCCCCCCGGTCCAAGAGACCCAGTACTTC. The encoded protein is CASSLLPPVQETQYF.

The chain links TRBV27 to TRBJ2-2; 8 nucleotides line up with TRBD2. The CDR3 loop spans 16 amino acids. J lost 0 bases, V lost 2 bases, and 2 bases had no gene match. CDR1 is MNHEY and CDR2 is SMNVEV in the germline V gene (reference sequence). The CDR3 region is CASSLRGLANTGELFF. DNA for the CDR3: TGTGCCAGCAGTTTAAGGGGACTAGCGAACACCGGGGAGCTGTTTTTT.

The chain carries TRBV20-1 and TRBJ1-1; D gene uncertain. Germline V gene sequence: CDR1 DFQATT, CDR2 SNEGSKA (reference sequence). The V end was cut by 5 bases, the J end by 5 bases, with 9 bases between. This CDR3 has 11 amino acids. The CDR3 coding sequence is TGCAGTGCTGATGTCGGAACTGAAGCTTTCTTT. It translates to CSADVGTEAFF.

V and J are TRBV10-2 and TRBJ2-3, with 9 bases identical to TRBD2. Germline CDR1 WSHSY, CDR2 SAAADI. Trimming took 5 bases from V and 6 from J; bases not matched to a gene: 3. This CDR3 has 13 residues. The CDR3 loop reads CASSLAGADTQYF. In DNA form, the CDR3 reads TGCGCCAGCAGTTTAGCGGGAGCTGATACGCAGTATTTT.

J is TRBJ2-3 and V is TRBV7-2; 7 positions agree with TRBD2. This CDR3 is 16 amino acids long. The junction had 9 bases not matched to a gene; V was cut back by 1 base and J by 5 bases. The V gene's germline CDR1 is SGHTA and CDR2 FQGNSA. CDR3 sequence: CASSLVAGVQQDTQYF. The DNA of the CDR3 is TGTGCCAGCAGCTTAGTCGCGGGAGTCCAACAAGATACGCAGTATTTT.

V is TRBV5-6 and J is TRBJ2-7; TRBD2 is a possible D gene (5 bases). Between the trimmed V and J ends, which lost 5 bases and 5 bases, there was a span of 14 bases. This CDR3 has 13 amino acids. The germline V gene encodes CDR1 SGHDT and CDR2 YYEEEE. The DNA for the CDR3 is TGTGCCAGCAGAACCACGGGGATCCACGAGCAGTACTTC. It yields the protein CASRTTGIHEQYF.

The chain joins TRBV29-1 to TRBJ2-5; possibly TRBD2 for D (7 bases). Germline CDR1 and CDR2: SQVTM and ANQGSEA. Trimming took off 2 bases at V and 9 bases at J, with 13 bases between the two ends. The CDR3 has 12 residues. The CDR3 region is CSVEKGEGAQYF. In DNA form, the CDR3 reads TGCAGCGTTGAAAAGGGGGAGGGGGCCCAGTACTTC.

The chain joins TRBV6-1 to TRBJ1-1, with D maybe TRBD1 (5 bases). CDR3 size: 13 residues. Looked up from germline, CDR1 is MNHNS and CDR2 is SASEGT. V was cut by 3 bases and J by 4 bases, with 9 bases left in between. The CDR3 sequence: CASSESRVTEAFF. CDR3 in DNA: TGTGCCAGCAGTGAGAGCAGGGTCACTGAAGCTTTCTTT.

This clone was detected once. The CDR3 DNA reads as TGCGCCAGCAGCCAAGAAATAACAAGGCTGGAGACCCAGTACTTC. Translation gives CASSQEITRLETQYF. The genes are TRBV4-1 and TRBJ2-5, with D unclear. CDR1 and CDR2 from the germline V gene are MGHRA and YSYEKL. Deletions cut 0 bases from V and 5 bases from J, with 13 bases between. The CDR3 consists of 15 residues.

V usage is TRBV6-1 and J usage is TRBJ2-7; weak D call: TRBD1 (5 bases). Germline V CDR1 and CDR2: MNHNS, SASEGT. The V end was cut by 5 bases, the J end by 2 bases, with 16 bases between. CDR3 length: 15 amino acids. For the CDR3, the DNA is TGTGCCAGCAGTCAGCCAGTAGGGGCGACCTACGAGCAGTACTTC. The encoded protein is CASSQPVGATYEQYF.

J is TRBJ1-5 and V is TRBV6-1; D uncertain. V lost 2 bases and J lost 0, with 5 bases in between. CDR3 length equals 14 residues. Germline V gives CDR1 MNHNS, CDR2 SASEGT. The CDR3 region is CASSEYGSNQPQHF. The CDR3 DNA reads TGTGCCAGCAGTGAATATGGTAGCAATCAGCCCCAGCATTTT.

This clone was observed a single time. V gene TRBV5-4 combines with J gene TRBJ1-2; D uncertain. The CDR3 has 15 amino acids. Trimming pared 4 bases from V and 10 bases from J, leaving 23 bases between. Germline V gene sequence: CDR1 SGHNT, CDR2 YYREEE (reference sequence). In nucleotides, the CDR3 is TGTGCCAGCAGCCCTAAATTAACGGGAGCGGATATCTACACCTTC. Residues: CASSPKLTGADIYTF.

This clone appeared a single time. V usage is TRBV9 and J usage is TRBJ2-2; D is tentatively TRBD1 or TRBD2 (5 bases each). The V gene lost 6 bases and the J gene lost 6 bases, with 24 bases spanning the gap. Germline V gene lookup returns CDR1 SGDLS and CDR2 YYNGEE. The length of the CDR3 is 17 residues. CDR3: CASTNSERGSISGELFF. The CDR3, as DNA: TGTGCCAGCACCAATAGCGAGAGGGGTAGTATCTCCGGGGAGCTGTTTTTT.

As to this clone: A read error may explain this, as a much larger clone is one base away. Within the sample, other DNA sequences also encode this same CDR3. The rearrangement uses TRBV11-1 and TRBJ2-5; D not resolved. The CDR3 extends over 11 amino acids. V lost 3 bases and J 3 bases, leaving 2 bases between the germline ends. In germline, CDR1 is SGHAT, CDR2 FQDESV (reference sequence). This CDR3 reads CASSLEETQYF. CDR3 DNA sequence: TGTGCCAGCAGCTTGGAAGAGACCCAGTACTTC. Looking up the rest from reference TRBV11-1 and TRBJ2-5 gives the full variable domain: EAEVAQSPRYKITEKSQAVAFWCDPISGHATLYWYRQILGQGPELLVQFQDESVVDDSQLPKDRFSAERLKGVDSTLKIQPAELGDSAMYLCASSLEETQYFGPGTRLLVL.

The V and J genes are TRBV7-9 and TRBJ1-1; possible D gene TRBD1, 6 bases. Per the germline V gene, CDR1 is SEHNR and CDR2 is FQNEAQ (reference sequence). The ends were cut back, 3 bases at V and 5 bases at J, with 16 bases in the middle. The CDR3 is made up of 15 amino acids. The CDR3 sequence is CASSFEPLTGTEAFF. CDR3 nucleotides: TGTGCCAGCAGCTTTGAACCTCTAACAGGGACTGAAGCTTTCTTT.

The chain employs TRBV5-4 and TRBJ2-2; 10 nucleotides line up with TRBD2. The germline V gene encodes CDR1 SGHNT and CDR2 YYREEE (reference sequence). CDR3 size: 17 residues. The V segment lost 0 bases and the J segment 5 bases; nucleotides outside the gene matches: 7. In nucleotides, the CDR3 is TGTGCCAGCAGCTTGGAGTCTAGCGGGGGATATACCGGGGAGCTGTTTTTT. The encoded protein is CASSLESSGGYTGELFF.

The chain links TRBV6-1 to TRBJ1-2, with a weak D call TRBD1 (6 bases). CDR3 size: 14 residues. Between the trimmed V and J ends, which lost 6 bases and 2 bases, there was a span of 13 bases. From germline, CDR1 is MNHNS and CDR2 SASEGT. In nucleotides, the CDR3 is TGTGCCAGCAGCCCCGTTACAGGGAACTATGGCTACACCTTC. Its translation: CASSPVTGNYGYTF.